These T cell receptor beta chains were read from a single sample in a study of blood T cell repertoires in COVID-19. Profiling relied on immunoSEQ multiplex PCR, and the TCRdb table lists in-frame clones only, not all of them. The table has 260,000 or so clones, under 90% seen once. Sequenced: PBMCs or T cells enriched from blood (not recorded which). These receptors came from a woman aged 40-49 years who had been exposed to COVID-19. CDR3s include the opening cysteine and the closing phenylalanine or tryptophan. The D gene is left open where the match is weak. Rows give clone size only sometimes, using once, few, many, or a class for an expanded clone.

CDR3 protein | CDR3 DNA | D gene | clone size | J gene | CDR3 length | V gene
CASKPGTASNYGYTF | TGTGCCAGCAAGCCCGGGACAGCTTCTAACTATGGCTACACCTTC | TRBD1 | . | TRBJ1-2 | 15 | TRBV6-5
CASRQGLDYGYTF | TGTGCCAGTAGGCAGGGGTTGGACTATGGCTACACCTTC | . | . | TRBJ1-2 | 13 | TRBV19
CASSLLDGTEAFF | TGTGCCAGCAGCTTGCTAGACGGGACTGAAGCTTTCTTT | . | . | TRBJ1-1 | 13 | TRBV5-5
CASSEDRANEKLFF | TGTGCCAGCAGCGAGGACAGGGCTAATGAAAAACTGTTTTTT | TRBD1 | . | TRBJ1-4 | 14 | TRBV2
CASSLPGHPPPYEQYF | TGCGCCAGCAGCCTCCCGGGACATCCACCCCCCTACGAGCAGTACTTC | . | once | TRBJ2-7 | 16 | TRBV4-3
CSAATGGQPQHF | TGCAGCGCCGCGACAGGGGGTCAGCCCCAGCATTTT | TRBD1 | . | TRBJ1-5 | 12 | TRBV29-1
CASSANRGEGEQFF | TGTGCCAGCAGCGCCAACAGGGGGGAAGGTGAGCAGTTCTTC | TRBD1 | once | TRBJ2-1 | 14 | TRBV7-3
CASSDGQGKQYF | TGTGCCAGCAGCGACGGACAGGGCAAGCAGTACTTC | TRBD1 | . | TRBJ2-7 | 12 | TRBV11-1
CASSLTGTGGSPLHF | TGTGCCAGCAGCTTGACCGGGACAGGGGGTTCACCCCTCCACTTT | TRBD1 | few | TRBJ1-6 | 15 | TRBV7-2
CASSLERAGPNEKLFF | TGTGCCAGCAGCTTAGAACGTGCGGGACCTAATGAAAAACTGTTTTTT | . | few | TRBJ1-4 | 16 | TRBV7-9
CASSPGTLSEQYF | TGTGCCAGCTCACCTGGGACTCTGTCCGAGCAGTACTTC | . | once | TRBJ2-7 | 13 | TRBV18
CASTPGGFLNTEAFF | TGCGCCAGCACACCAGGAGGGTTTCTGAACACTGAAGCTTTCTTT | . | . | TRBJ1-1 | 15 | TRBV5-1
CASRTDRGRRAEAFF | TGTGCCAGCAGGACGGACAGGGGGCGAAGGGCTGAAGCTTTCTTT | TRBD1 | . | TRBJ1-1 | 15 | TRBV7-3
CASSITSGGPYEQYF | TGTGCCAGTAGTATTACTAGCGGGGGGCCCTACGAGCAGTACTTC | TRBD2 | many | TRBJ2-7 | 15 | TRBV19
CASSGQGYGYTF | TGTGCCAGCTCTGGACAGGGGTATGGCTACACCTTC | TRBD1 | . | TRBJ1-2 | 12 | TRBV6-5
CASRPQPGQPQHF | TGTGCCAGCAGACCCCAACCCGGTCAGCCCCAGCATTTT | . | once | TRBJ1-5 | 13 | TRBV21-1
CASSLRDVYQPQHF | TGTGCCAGCAGCTTACGGGATGTGTATCAGCCCCAGCATTTT | . | . | TRBJ1-5 | 14 | TRBV7-8